This T cell receptor beta chain was identified during a study of blood T cell repertoires in COVID-19. Study details: There were acute and convalescent COVID-19 samples, and they came from the United States, Italy and Spain. T cells, B-cell-depleted T cells, or PBMCs supplied cDNA or gDNA.

Authors' analysis steps: Reference gene primer amplification gave estimated nucleated cell counts. Clones were sequenced by immunoSEQ multiplex PCR, and TCRdb holds only the in-frame ones, with some missing. V and J calls and clone size are given by that table; D and trimming were obtained from the DNA. The sample includes 110,000 to 150,000 clones, roughly 84% of them seen just once. Everyone who took part was roughly 18 to 95 years old, and they came from about two dozen US areas. The germline CDR1 and CDR2 sequences are MDHEN and SYDVKM. Germline trimming cut 5 bases from V and 6 bases from J; bases unmatched to any gene: 20. CDR3 length equals 18 residues.

The sample comprised PBMCs or T cells enriched from blood (not recorded which). The chain joins TRBV28 to TRBJ1-1, with TRBD1 matching 8 bases. This receptor was obtained from a man in his forties with acute COVID-19. The CDR3, as DNA: TGTGCCAGCAGTAAGCTTAAGGGACAGGTCCTGCGTAGTGCTGAAGCTTTCTTT. It codes for CASSKLKGQVLRSAEAFF.